This T cell receptor beta chain derives from a study of cytomegalovirus exposure and HLA in healthy donors. The V end was cut by 1 base, the J end by 8 bases, with 15 bases between. Per germline, CDR1 LGHNA and CDR2 YNFKEQ. This CDR3 has 15 residues. The primer mix had 60 Vbeta and 13 Jbeta primers. Produced via immunoSEQ multiplex PCR; TCRdb's table is partial and in-frame only. The sample has about 51,000 clones, and its top ten clones hold roughly 25%. Sequencing was done on a sample of PBMCs. The TCR was taken from a man aged 35 to 55 in good health and CMV-seropositive. This chain connects TRBV4-2 to TRBJ2-1; TRBD2 might be the D (6 bases). DNA of the CDR3: TGTGCCAGCAGCCAAGGGAGGGTTCCCGGCGATGAGCAGTTCTTC. This sequence encodes CASSQGRVPGDEQFF.